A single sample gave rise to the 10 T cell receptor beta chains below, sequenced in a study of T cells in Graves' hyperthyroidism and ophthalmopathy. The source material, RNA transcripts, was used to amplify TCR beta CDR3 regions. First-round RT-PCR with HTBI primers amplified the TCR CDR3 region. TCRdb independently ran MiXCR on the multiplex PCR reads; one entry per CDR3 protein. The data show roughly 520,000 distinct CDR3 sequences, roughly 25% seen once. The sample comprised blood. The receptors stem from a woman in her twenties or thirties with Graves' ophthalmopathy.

The CDR3 loop reads CASIPGRHEQYF. CDR3 DNA sequence: TGTGCCAGCATTCCGGGCAGGCACGAGCAGTACTTC. This chain links TRBV6-1 with TRBJ2-7; no clear D. Trimming stripped 7 bases from V and 5 bases from J, with 12 bases between. There are 12 residues in the CDR3. The germline V gene has CDR1 MNHNS and CDR2 SASEGT.

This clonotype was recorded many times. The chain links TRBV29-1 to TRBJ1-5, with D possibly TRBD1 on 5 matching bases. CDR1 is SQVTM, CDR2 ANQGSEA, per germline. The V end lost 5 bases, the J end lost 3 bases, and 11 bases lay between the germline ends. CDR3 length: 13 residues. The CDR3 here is CSVSGHLNQPQHF. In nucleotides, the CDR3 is TGCAGCGTTTCCGGACACCTCAATCAGCCCCAGCATTTT.

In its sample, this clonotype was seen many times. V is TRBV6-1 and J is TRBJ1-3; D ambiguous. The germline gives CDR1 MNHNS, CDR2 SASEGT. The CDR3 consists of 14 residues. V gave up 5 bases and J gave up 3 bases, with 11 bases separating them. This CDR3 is CASSLGSRGNTIYF. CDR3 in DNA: TGTGCCAGCAGTCTTGGTAGCCGTGGAAACACCATATATTTT.

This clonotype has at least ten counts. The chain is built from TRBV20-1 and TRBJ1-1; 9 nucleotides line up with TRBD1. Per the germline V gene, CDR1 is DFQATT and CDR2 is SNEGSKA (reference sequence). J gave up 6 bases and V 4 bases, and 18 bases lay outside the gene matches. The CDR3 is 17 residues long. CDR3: CSAIQGAGLGVSAEAFF. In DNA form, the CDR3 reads TGCAGTGCTATACAGGGGGCTGGGCTTGGTGTGTCCGCTGAAGCTTTCTTT.

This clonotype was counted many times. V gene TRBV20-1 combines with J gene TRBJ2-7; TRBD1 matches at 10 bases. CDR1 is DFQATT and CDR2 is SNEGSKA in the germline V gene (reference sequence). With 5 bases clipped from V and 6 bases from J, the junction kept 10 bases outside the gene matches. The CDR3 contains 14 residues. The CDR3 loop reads CSAPGQGNRGEQYF. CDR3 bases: TGCAGTGCTCCGGGACAGGGGAATCGTGGCGAGCAGTACTTC.

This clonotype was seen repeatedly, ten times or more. The CDR3 nucleotides read TGTGCCAGTAGTATAGGAGGAGAAGAGACCCAGTACTTC. Translated, it gives CASSIGGEETQYF. This chain uses TRBV19 with TRBJ2-5; D is uncertain. CDR1 and CDR2 from the germline V gene are LNHDA and SQIVND (reference sequence). This CDR3 spans 13 amino acids. Trimming cost V 1 base and J 3 bases, with 6 bases left between them.

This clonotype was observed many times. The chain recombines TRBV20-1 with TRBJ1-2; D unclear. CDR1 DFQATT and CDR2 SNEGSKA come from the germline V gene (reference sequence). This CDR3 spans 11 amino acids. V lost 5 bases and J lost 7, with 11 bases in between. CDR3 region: CSAPQEGGYTF. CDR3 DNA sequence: TGCAGTGCTCCCCAAGAGGGTGGCTACACCTTC.

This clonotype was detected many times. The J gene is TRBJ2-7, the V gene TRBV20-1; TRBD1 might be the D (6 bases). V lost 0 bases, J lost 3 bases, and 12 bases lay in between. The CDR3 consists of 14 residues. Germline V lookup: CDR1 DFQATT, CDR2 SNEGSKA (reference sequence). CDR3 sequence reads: CSAREGRDIYEQYF. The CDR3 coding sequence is TGCAGTGCTAGAGAAGGAAGGGACATCTACGAGCAGTACTTC.

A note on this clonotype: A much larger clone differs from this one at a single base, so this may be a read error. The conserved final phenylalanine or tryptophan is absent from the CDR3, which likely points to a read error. CDR3 bases: TGCGCCAGCAGCCAAGGTACCCCGATAGTAACCAGGATGAAGAACACTGAAGCTTTCCTT. This translates into CASSQGTPIVTRMKNTEAFL. This chain connects TRBV4-1 to TRBJ1-1; D call uncertain. Germline V lookup: CDR1 MGHRA, CDR2 YSYEKL. The CDR3 runs 20 residues. V dropped 1 base and J dropped 1 base, with 25 bases sitting between them.

The CDR3 DNA is TGTGCCAGCAGCGTACCGCGCGGCAGGGGCTCGGAAGGCTACACCTTC. This sequence encodes CASSVPRGRGSEGYTF. The chain is built from TRBV11-1 and TRBJ1-2; D is possibly TRBD1 (6 bases). Trimming cost V 5 bases and J 8 bases, with 24 bases left between them. This CDR3 spans 16 amino acids. The germline gives CDR1 SGHAT, CDR2 FQDESV (reference sequence).